Following are 15 T cell receptor beta chains from one sample sequenced in a study of blood T cell repertoires in COVID-19. Produced via immunoSEQ multiplex PCR; TCRdb's table is partial and in-frame only. The table includes around 120,000 clones, approximately 84% detected once. Sequenced input: peripheral blood. The source of these receptors is a human donor in a cohort sampled during active COVID-19.

V usage is TRBV5-1 and J usage is TRBJ2-7; TRBD1 aligns across 7 bases. The CDR3 runs to 17 residues. The J segment lost 3 bases and the V segment lost 0 bases, leaving 12 bases of the junction unmatched. CDR1 and CDR2 from the germline V gene are SGHRS and YFSETQ. CDR3 bases: TGCGCCAGCAGCTTGGGTGCGCGGCAGGGGGTTAACTACGAGCAGTACTTC. As protein: CASSLGARQGVNYEQYF.

The CDR3, as DNA: TGCGCCAGCAGCTCCGGACTAGCGGATTACAATGAGCAGTTCTTC. Its protein is CASSSGLADYNEQFF. The rearrangement links TRBV5-1 to TRBJ2-1, with 10 bases that match TRBD2. J was trimmed by 4 bases and V by 3 bases; bases with no gene match: 4. Per germline, CDR1 SGHRS and CDR2 YFSETQ. The CDR3 consists of 15 residues. Looking up the rest from reference TRBV5-1 and TRBJ2-1 gives the full variable domain: KAGVTQTPRYLIKTRGQQVTLSCSPISGHRSVSWYQQTPGQGLQFLFEYFSETQRNKGNFPGRFSGRQFSNSRSEMNVSTLELGDSALYLCASSSGLADYNEQFFGPGTRLTVL.

The chain couples TRBV7-9 to TRBJ1-3; D uncertain. With 1 base removed from V and 0 bases from J, the gap between germline ends came to 10 bases. The CDR3 consists of 16 residues. Germline V gene data show CDR1 as SEHNR and CDR2 as FQNEAQ (reference sequence). CDR3 DNA sequence: TGTGCCAGCAGCTTAGACAGCACCCTCTCTGGAAACACCATATATTTT. Encoded protein: CASSLDSTLSGNTIYF.

The rearrangement joins TRBV7-2 to TRBJ2-3; maybe TRBD2 (7 bases). V lost 5 bases and J 4 bases, leaving 16 bases between the germline ends. CDR3 length: 15 amino acids. The germline CDR1 and CDR2 sequences are SGHTA and FQGNSA. The CDR3 DNA is TGTGCCAGCAGCCCTTGGGGGGGGGCCTCAGATACGCAGTATTTT. The encoded protein is CASSPWGGASDTQYF. Full variable domain (rest looked up from reference TRBV7-2 and TRBJ2-3): GAGVSQSPSNKVTEKGKDVELRCDPISGHTALYWYRQSLGQGLEFLIYFQGNSAPDKSGLPSDRFSAERTGGSVSTLTIQRTQQEDSAVYLCASSPWGGASDTQYFGPGTRLTVL.

This chain joins TRBV4-2 and TRBJ2-1; weak D call: TRBD2 (6 bases). This CDR3 spans 16 amino acids. Trimming took 0 bases from V and 5 from J, leaving 14 bases between them. Per the germline V gene, CDR1 is LGHNA and CDR2 is YNFKEQ. The CDR3 region is CASSQDEIAADNEQFF. CDR3 bases: TGTGCCAGCAGCCAAGATGAAATAGCGGCGGACAATGAGCAGTTCTTC.

The chain carries TRBV6-4 and TRBJ2-5, with 9 bases lining up with TRBD1. Germline lookup yields CDR1 MRHNA and CDR2 SNTAGT. The length of the CDR3 is 14 residues. Trimming at V came to 5 bases and at J to 5 bases, leaving 6 bases not matched to a gene. The CDR3 protein is CASSWDRAVETQYF. The CDR3 region has the DNA TGTGCCAGCAGTTGGGACAGGGCGGTTGAGACCCAGTACTTC.

The count of this clone is one. This sequence joins TRBV6-2 or TRBV6-3 and TRBJ2-1; 11 bases fit TRBD2. CDR3 length: 17 amino acids. J gave up 6 bases and V 4 bases, and 11 bases lay outside the gene matches. Germline V lookup: CDR1 MNHEY, CDR2 SVGEGT. The CDR3 DNA follows: TGTGCCAGCAGTTCCGAATCGGCTAGCGGGGGGCTCAATGAGCAGTTCTTC. Translation gives CASSSESASGGLNEQFF.

This clone was counted once. The CDR3 coding sequence is TGCGCCAGCAGCGCACGACAGGGGGCTGCTGAAGCTTTCTTT. Translating it yields CASSARQGAAEAFF. This sequence joins TRBV4-1 and TRBJ1-1, with 10 bases identical to TRBD1. CDR3 length equals 14 residues. J lost 6 bases, V lost 5 bases, and 6 bases had no gene match. Germline V lookup: CDR1 MGHRA, CDR2 YSYEKL.

The chain is built from TRBV27 and TRBJ2-1; 7 bases align to TRBD2. Germline V CDR1 and CDR2: MNHEY, SMNVEV (reference sequence). The CDR3 is made up of 15 amino acids. Trimming removed 6 bases from V and 2 bases from J; junction bases left unmatched: 7. This chain's CDR3 is CASSPLAGAYNEQFF. As DNA, the CDR3 is TGTGCCAGCAGCCCTTTGGCGGGGGCCTACAATGAGCAGTTCTTC.

The chain couples TRBV11-2 to TRBJ2-3; D call uncertain. V lost 5 bases to trimming and J lost 5 bases, with 11 bases between them. CDR1 and CDR2 from the germline V gene are SGHAT and FQNNGV. The CDR3 loop spans 13 amino acids. This chain's CDR3 is CASSPRVGDTQYF. CDR3 DNA: TGTGCCAGCAGCCCTCGGGTCGGAGATACGCAGTATTTT.

The J gene is TRBJ2-5, the V gene TRBV24-1; 11 bases are a match to TRBD2. The CDR3 covers 13 residues. After removal of 5 bases from V and 5 bases from J, the junction contained 0 bases not matched to a gene. Germline CDR1 is KGHDR and CDR2 is SFDVKD. The CDR3 DNA sequence: TGTGCCACCAGTGGGACTAGCGGGGAGACCCAGTACTTC. It encodes CATSGTSGETQYF.

This clone showed up just a few times. The rearrangement links TRBV14 to TRBJ1-2, with D perhaps matching TRBD1 (6 bases). V lost 3 bases, J lost 3 bases, and 8 bases lay in between. The CDR3 consists of 13 residues. CDR1 and CDR2 (germline): SGHDN, FVKESK. The CDR3 DNA is TGTGCCAGCAGCCAGAACAGGGACTATGGCTACACCTTC. This encodes CASSQNRDYGYTF.

About this clone itself: The junction does not match germline at one end; this may be a read error. This sequence joins TRBV10-3 and TRBJ2-7; the D gene is possibly TRBD2 (5 bases). Germline V lookup: CDR1 ENHRY, CDR2 SYGVKD. The CDR3 runs 16 residues. CDR3 amino acids: CAISEKGGLAMYGQYF. The CDR3 nucleotides read TGTGCCATCAGTGAGAAGGGCGGGCTTGCCATGTACGGGCAGTACTTC.

This chain joins TRBV7-3 and TRBJ2-1, with a possible D match to TRBD1 (6 bases). Germline CDR1 SGHTA, CDR2 FQGTGA. V was trimmed by 8 bases and J by 9 bases, leaving 20 bases between them. The CDR3 sequence is 14 residues long. The CDR3 protein is CASSTGDTVVEQFF. CDR3 in DNA: TGTGCCAGCTCCACCGGGGACACGGTCGTTGAGCAGTTCTTC.

The J gene is TRBJ2-3, the V gene TRBV29-1, with 12 nucleotides matching TRBD2. J gave up 3 bases and V 6 bases, and 7 bases lay outside the gene matches. Germline CDR1 is SQVTM and CDR2 is ANQGSEA. This CDR3 spans 15 amino acids. The DNA of the CDR3 is TGCAGCGTAGAGACTAGCGGGAGTCGAACAGATACGCAGTATTTT. This codes for CSVETSGSRTDTQYF.